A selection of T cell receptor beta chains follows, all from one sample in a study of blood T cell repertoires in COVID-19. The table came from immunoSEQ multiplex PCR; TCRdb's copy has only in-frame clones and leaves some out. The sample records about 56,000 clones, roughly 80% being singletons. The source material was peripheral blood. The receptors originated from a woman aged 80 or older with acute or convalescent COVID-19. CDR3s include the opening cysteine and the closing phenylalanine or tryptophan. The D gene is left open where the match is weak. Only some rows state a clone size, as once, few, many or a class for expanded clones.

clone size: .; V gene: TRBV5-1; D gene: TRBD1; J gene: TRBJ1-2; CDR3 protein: CASSLGDSNYGYTF; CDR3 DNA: TGCGCCAGCAGCTTGGGGGACAGTAACTATGGCTACACCTTC
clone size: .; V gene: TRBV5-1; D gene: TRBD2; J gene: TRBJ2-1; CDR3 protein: CASSPGTSGGAGEQFF; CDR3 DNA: TGCGCCAGCAGCCCGGGGACTAGCGGGGGGGCCGGTGAGCAGTTCTTC
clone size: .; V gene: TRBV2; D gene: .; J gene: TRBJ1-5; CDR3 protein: CASSDLTVGNQPQHF; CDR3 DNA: TGTGCCAGCAGTGACTTAACAGTGGGCAATCAGCCCCAGCATTTT
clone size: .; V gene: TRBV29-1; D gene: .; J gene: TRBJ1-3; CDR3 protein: CSALGQSGNTIYF; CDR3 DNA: TGCAGCGCCCTAGGACAGTCTGGAAACACCATATATTTT
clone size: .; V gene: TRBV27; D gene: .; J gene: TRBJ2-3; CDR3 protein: CASSSLIFETALTDTQYF; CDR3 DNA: TGTGCCAGCAGTTCCCTGATTTTTGAGACAGCACTCACAGATACGCAGTATTTT
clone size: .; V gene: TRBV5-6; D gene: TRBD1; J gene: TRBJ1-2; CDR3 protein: CASSHDTGVYGYTF; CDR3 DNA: TGTGCCAGCAGCCATGATACAGGGGTCTATGGCTACACCTTC
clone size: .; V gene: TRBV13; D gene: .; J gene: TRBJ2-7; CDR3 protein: CASSERTESEQYF; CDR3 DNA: TGTGCCAGCAGCGAGAGGACAGAGAGCGAGCAGTACTTC
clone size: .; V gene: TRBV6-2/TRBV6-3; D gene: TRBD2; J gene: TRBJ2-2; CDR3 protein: CASSSSGNTGELFF; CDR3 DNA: TGTGCCAGCAGTTCTAGCGGGAACACCGGGGAGCTGTTTTTT
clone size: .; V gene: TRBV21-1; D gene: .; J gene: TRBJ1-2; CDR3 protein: CASSLGQGDYGYTF; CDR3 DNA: TGTGCCAGCAGCCTGGGACAGGGGGACTATGGCTACACCTTC
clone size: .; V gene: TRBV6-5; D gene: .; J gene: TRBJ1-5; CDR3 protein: CASSYQEDNQPQHF; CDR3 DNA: TGTGCCAGCAGTTACCAGGAGGACAATCAGCCCCAGCATTTT
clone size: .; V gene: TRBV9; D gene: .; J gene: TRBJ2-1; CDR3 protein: CASSPLDRYNEQFF; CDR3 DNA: TGTGCCAGCAGCCCGCTGGACAGATACAATGAGCAGTTCTTC
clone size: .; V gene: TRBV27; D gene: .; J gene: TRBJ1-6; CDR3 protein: CASSSRPAFYNSPLHF; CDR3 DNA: TGTGCCAGCAGCTCTAGGCCGGCGTTCTATAATTCACCCCTCCACTTT
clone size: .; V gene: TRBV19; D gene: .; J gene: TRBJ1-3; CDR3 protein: CASSSRAGSVGEDTIYF; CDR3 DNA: TGTGCCAGTAGTTCTAGAGCAGGGTCGGTGGGGGAGGACACCATATATTTT
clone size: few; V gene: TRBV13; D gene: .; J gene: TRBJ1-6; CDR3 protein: CASSSLPRQANPAIFSPLHF; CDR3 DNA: TGTGCCAGCAGCTCCTTACCCAGACAGGCCAACCCGGCTATTTTTTCACCCCTCCACTTT
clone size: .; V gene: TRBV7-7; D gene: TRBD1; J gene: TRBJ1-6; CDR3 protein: CASRGQGNSPLHF; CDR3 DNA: TGTGCCAGCAGGGGACAGGGGAATTCACCCCTCCACTTT
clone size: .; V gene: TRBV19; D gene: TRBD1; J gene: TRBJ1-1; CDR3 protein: CASSSKTGGSSEAFF; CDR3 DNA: TGTGCCAGTAGTAGCAAGACAGGGGGGAGTAGTGAAGCTTTCTTT
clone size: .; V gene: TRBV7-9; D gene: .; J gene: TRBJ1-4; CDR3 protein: CASSLRGQSTNEKLFF; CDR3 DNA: TGTGCCAGCAGCTTAAGAGGACAGTCAACTAATGAAAAACTGTTTTTT
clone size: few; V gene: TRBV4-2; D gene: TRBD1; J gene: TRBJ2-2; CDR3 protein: CASSLRQGTGEEGELFF; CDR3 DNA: TGTGCCAGCAGCCTCAGGCAGGGGACAGGGGAGGAGGGGGAGCTGTTTTTT
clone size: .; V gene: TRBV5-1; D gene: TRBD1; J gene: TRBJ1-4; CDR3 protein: CASSPGQGREKLFF; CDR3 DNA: TGCGCCAGCAGCCCGGGACAGGGGCGTGAAAAACTGTTTTTT
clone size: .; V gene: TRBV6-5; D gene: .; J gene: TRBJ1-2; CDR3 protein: CASSTTQGGYTF; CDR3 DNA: TGTGCCAGCAGTACCACCCAGGGGGGCTACACCTTC
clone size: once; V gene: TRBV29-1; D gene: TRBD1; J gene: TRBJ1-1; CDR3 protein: CSVEGTGYTEAFF; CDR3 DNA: TGCAGCGTTGAAGGGACAGGGTACACTGAAGCTTTCTTT
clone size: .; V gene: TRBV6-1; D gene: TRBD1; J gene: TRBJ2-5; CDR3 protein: CASSESGGLQETQYF; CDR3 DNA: TGTGCCAGCAGTGAATCAGGGGGCCTCCAAGAGACCCAGTACTTC
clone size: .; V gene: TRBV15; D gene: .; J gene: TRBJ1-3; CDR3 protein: CATSRANVGNTIYF; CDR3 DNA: TGTGCCACCAGCAGAGCAAATGTTGGAAACACCATATATTTT
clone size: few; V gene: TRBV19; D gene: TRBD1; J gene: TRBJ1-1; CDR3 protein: CASSITGAGQGGRRTEAFF; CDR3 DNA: TGTGCCAGTAGTATTACTGGAGCGGGACAGGGAGGCCGTAGAACTGAAGCTTTCTTT
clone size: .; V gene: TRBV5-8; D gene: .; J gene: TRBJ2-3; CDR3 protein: CASSLGWGDEDTQYF; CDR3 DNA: TGTGCCAGCAGCTTGGGGTGGGGGGATGAAGATACGCAGTATTTT
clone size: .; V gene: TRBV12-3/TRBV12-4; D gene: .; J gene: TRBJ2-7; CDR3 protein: CASTEGVFYEQYF; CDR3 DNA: TGTGCCAGCACGGAAGGGGTATTCTACGAGCAGTACTTC
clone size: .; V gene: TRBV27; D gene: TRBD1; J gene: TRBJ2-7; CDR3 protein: CASSYPPGQGFKYEQYF; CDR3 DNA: TGTGCCAGCAGTTATCCCCCCGGACAGGGATTCAAGTACGAGCAGTACTTC
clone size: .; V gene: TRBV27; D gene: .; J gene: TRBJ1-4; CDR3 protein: CASSPEPDIRNEKLFF; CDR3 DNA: TGTGCCAGCAGTCCCGAGCCCGACATACGTAATGAAAAACTGTTTTTT
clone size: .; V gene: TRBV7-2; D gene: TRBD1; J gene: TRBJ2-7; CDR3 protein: CASSPLWGRTGGDYEQYF; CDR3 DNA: TGTGCCAGCAGCCCCCTCTGGGGCCGGACAGGGGGCGACTACGAGCAGTACTTC
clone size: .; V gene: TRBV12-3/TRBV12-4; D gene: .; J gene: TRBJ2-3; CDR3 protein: CASSQRDEDTQYF; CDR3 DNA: TGTGCCAGCAGTCAGCGAGATGAGGATACGCAGTATTTT
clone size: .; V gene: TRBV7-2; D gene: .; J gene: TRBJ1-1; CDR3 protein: CASSRTGPNTEAFF; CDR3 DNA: TGTGCCAGCAGCCGCACAGGGCCCAACACTGAAGCTTTCTTT
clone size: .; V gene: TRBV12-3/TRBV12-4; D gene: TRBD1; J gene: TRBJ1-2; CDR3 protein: CASSLGDSYGYTF; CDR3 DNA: TGTGCCAGCTCTCTCGGGGACAGCTATGGCTACACCTTC
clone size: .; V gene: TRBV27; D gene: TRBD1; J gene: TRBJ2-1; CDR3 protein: CASTPTGNSYNEQFF; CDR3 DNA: TGTGCCAGCACCCCGACAGGGAACTCCTACAATGAGCAGTTCTTC
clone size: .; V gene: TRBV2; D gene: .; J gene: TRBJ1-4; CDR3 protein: CASTFRQTNEKLFF; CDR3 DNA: TGTGCCAGCACTTTTCGACAGACTAATGAAAAACTGTTTTTT
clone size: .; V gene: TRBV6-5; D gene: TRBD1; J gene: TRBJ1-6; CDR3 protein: CASSWDRGDSPLHF; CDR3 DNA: TGTGCCAGCAGTTGGGACAGGGGTGATTCACCCCTCCACTTT
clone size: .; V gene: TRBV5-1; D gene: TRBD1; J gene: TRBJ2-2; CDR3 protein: CASSTSGTGASTGELFF; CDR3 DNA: TGCGCCAGCAGCACATCCGGGACAGGGGCCAGCACCGGGGAGCTGTTTTTT
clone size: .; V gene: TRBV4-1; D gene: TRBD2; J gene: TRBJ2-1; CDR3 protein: CASSIQLAGGNNEQFF; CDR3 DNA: TGCGCCAGCAGTATCCAACTAGCGGGGGGGAACAATGAGCAGTTCTTC